This T cell receptor (beta chain) is drawn from a study of neurological immune-mediated disorders. This clonotype appeared many times. From germline, CDR1 is KGHSH and CDR2 LQKENI. This CDR3 spans 17 amino acids. The germline V and J ends were trimmed by 4 bases and 3 bases, with 22 bases remaining between them. Using its own MiXCR run on the 5' RACE reads, TCRdb lists one record per CDR3 protein. The sample shows 45,000 to 60,000 distinct CDR3 sequences, around 2.3% of them seen only once. Sequencing was carried out using PBMCs. The chain recombines TRBV18 with TRBJ2-7; D gene uncertain. The source is a man aged 50 or older with multiple sclerosis. CDR3: CASSQRPPAGVGYEQYF. The CDR3 DNA follows: TGTGCCAGCTCACAACGCCCCCCGGCAGGCGTTGGCTACGAGCAGTACTTC.